These 3 T cell receptor beta chains came from one sample sequenced in a study of blood T cell repertoires in COVID-19. TCRdb keeps only in-frame clones here, not all; method: immunoSEQ multiplex PCR. The data contain more than 300,000 clones, approximately 90% of them seen just once; the ten biggest clones take up 3% to 5%. The sample taken for sequencing was PBMCs or T cells enriched from blood (not recorded which). These receptors were obtained from a woman in her twenties or thirties who had been exposed to COVID-19.

This clone was seen once. This chain links TRBV7-6 with TRBJ2-2, with D maybe TRBD2 (5 bases). The germline V and J ends were trimmed by 2 bases and 2 bases, with 18 bases remaining between them. The V gene's germline CDR1 is SGHVS and CDR2 FNYEAQ. The length of the CDR3 is 18 residues. The CDR3, as DNA: TGTGCCAGCAGCTTATTTAGGACTGTTCGGCGCAACACCGGGGAGCTGTTTTTT. Its translation: CASSLFRTVRRNTGELFF. The full variable domain, in which reference TRBV7-6 and TRBJ2-2 provide the parts outside the CDR3, is GAGVSQSPRYKVTKRGQDVALRCDPISGHVSLYWYRQALGQGPEFLTYFNYEAQQDKSGLPNDRFSAERPEGSISTLTIQRTEQRDSAMYRCASSLFRTVRRNTGELFFGEGSRLTVL.

This clone has only one observation. J is TRBJ1-4 and V is TRBV3-1 (or the pseudogene TRBV3-2), with 8 bases aligning to TRBD1. Germline values: CDR1 LGHDT, CDR2 YNNKEL (reference sequence). The CDR3 extends over 15 amino acids. J was trimmed by 3 bases and V by 1 base; bases with no gene match: 1. The CDR3 sequence: CASSQGTGPNEKLFF. The CDR3 nucleotides read TGTGCCAGCAGCCAAGGGACAGGGCCTAATGAAAAACTGTTTTTT.

A single count supports this clone. This chain connects TRBV29-1 to TRBJ1-5, with TRBD1 as a possible D gene (6 bases). The CDR3 consists of 13 residues. Per germline, CDR1 SQVTM and CDR2 ANQGSEA. V dropped 0 bases and J dropped 4 bases, with 7 bases sitting between them. CDR3 amino acids: CSVEEDRNQPQHF. CDR3 in DNA: TGCAGCGTTGAAGAGGACAGAAATCAGCCCCAGCATTTT.